Below, 12 T cell receptor beta chains from the same sample are listed, as sequenced in a study of response to subunit inactivated influenza vaccine. Each CDR3 protein is one row after TCRdb ran MiXCR on the RT-PCR reads. The repertoire holds roughly 780,000 distinct CDR3 sequences, approximately 17% seen once, with approximately 10% in the top ten. The starting material was PBMCs from blood, obtained less than 6 days after vaccination. Source of these receptors: a man aged 50 to 59 who received an inactivated influenza vaccine.

This clonotype turned up a few times. The chain employs TRBV4-3 and TRBJ2-1; D possibly corresponds to TRBD2 (5 bases). The germline CDR1 and CDR2 sequences are LGHNA and YSLEER. V lost 0 bases to trimming and J lost 3 bases, with 15 bases between them. The CDR3 sequence is 17 residues long. DNA for the CDR3: TGCGCCAGCAGCCAAGATCGGCGGCTAGCTCACTACAATGAGCAGTTCTTC. Protein: CASSQDRRLAHYNEQFF.

This clonotype was detected ten times or more. CDR3 DNA sequence: TGTGCCAGCAGCCGAGGGTCCACCGGGGAGCTGTTTTTT. Its translation is CASSRGSTGELFF. This chain links TRBV7-7 with TRBJ2-2; D might be TRBD2 (5 bases). The CDR3 is made up of 13 amino acids. V shed 5 bases and J shed 4 bases, with 8 bases lying between them. Germline lookup yields CDR1 SSHAT and CDR2 FNYEAQ (reference sequence).

This clonotype was recorded a few times. This may come from a read error, since a much larger clone is one base off. The V and J genes are TRBV28 and TRBJ2-7; 7 positions match TRBD1. With 5 bases clipped from V and 3 bases from J, the junction kept 4 bases outside the gene matches. The germline gives CDR1 MDHEN, CDR2 SYDVKM. This CDR3 is built from 13 residues. CDR3 bases: TGTGCCAGCAGTGAGGGACAGAGCTACGAGCAGTACTTC. This codes for CASSEGQSYEQYF.

The V and J genes are TRBV5-6 and TRBJ2-3, with 7 bases lining up with TRBD2. Trimming cost V 1 base and J 4 bases; bases outside gene matches: 3. Germline V gives CDR1 SGHDT, CDR2 YYEEEE. This CDR3 has 14 amino acids. In DNA form, the CDR3 reads TGTGCCAGCAGCTTGCTACGGGAGGCAGATACGCAGTATTTT. Translated, it gives CASSLLREADTQYF.

The chain is built from TRBV2 and TRBJ2-5; D unclear. CDR3 length: 12 amino acids. The germline V and J ends were trimmed by 3 bases and 8 bases, with 10 bases remaining between them. Germline CDR1 reads SNHLY; CDR2 reads FYNNEI. CDR3 residues: CASSDLGDTQYF. The CDR3 DNA reads TGTGCCAGCAGTGACTTGGGCGATACCCAGTACTTC.

This clonotype was recorded a few times. The V and J genes are TRBV20-1 and TRBJ1-5; D is undetermined. V was cut by 4 bases and J by 4 bases, with 8 bases left in between. The CDR3 spans 12 residues. From germline, CDR1 is DFQATT and CDR2 SNEGSKA (reference sequence). CDR3 sequence reads: CSAKLGNQPQHF. CDR3 in DNA: TGCAGTGCTAAATTAGGGAATCAGCCCCAGCATTTT.

This clonotype has a handful of counts. The gene calls are TRBV13 and TRBJ2-3; 11 bases fit TRBD2. The germline gives CDR1 PRHDT, CDR2 FYEKMQ (reference sequence). V was pared by 4 bases and J by 4 bases, with 10 bases of the junction left unmatched. The CDR3 runs 17 residues. CDR3 region: CASSSTKTSGDADTQYF. In DNA, the CDR3 is TGTGCCAGCAGCTCGACCAAGACTAGCGGGGACGCAGATACGCAGTATTTT. Filled out from reference TRBV13 and TRBJ2-3, the complete variable domain reads AAGVIQSPRHLIKEKRETATLKCYPIPRHDTVYWYQQGPGQDPQFLISFYEKMQSDKGSIPDRFSAQQFSDYHSELNMSSLELGDSALYFCASSSTKTSGDADTQYFGPGTRLTVL.

This clonotype was counted a single time. The gene calls are TRBV9 and TRBJ2-1; TRBD2 aligns across 7 bases. The CDR3 runs to 16 residues. Germline V gene data show CDR1 as SGDLS and CDR2 as YYNGEE. V shed 4 bases and J 6 bases; nucleotides not matched to a gene: 13. The CDR3 protein is CASSPRWLAETNEQFF. The CDR3 nucleotides are TGTGCCAGCAGCCCCCGGTGGCTAGCGGAAACCAATGAGCAGTTCTTC.

The sample holds a few counts of this clonotype. The gene calls are TRBV12-3 or TRBV12-4 and TRBJ2-3, with D unresolved. CDR3 length equals 15 residues. V lost 3 bases and J lost 1, with 11 bases in between. CDR3 sequence: CASSLIGGRTDTQYF. CDR3 sequence (DNA): TGTGCCAGCAGTTTGATAGGCGGCCGCACAGATACGCAGTATTTT.

This clonotype was counted only a few times. The chain carries TRBV4-3 and TRBJ2-1; D possibly uses TRBD1 or TRBD2 (6 bases each). The CDR3 is 15 amino acids. Germline V lookup: CDR1 LGHNA, CDR2 YSLEER. Trimming cost V 0 bases and J 8 bases, with 14 bases left between them. The CDR3 DNA reads TGCGCCAGCAGCCAAGATCAACGGGGGCGAGATGAGCAGTTCTTC. As protein: CASSQDQRGRDEQFF.

This chain joins TRBV28 and TRBJ1-5; D remains unclear. V lost 2 bases to trimming and J lost 8 bases, with 16 bases between them. CDR1 is MDHEN and CDR2 is SYDVKM in the germline V gene. The CDR3 length is 15 residues. CDR3 amino acids: CASSLGRQGMKPQHF. The CDR3 DNA sequence: TGTGCCAGCAGTTTAGGGAGACAAGGCATGAAGCCCCAGCATTTT.

The CDR3 region is CATSDSGAGANVLTF. CDR3 bases: TGTGCCACCAGTGATTCGGGGGCAGGGGCCAACGTCCTGACTTTC. The chain recombines TRBV24-1 with TRBJ2-6, with D tentatively TRBD1 or TRBD2 (6 bases each). V was clipped by 2 bases and J by 4 bases, with 8 bases between them. Germline V gene sequence: CDR1 KGHDR, CDR2 SFDVKD. This CDR3 has 15 amino acids.